This T cell receptor beta chain was captured in a study of CD8 T cells in ankylosing spondylitis (TCRdb year 2017). Looking at the study overall: The study profiled T cell receptor beta repertoires in healthy donors and ankylosing spondylitis patients to find disease-linked TCR variants. Samples of peripheral blood were taken, and for ankylosing spondylitis patients, synovial fluid was collected as well. The full study cohort comprised around 25 ankylosing spondylitis patients and over a hundred healthy donors.

V and J are truncated by 4 bases and 5 bases respectively, leaving an intervening sequence of 9 bases. The CDR3 starts with the cysteine, ends with the phenylalanine, and has 13 residues. The entry retains the CDR3 DNA only, 39 bases that are in frame from base 1. The germline V gene sets CDR1 to SGDLS and CDR2 to YYNGEE. This clonotype was seen repeatedly, ten times or more. The target of this receptor is not known. No base quality values were provided; no much bigger clone lies one nucleotide off. The data were produced on an Illumina HiSeq 2500. TCR beta libraries were prepared by quantitative 5'-RACE with molecular barcodes. The paper's data handling went like this. Disease-linked TCR variants were identified with a new computational method built on a probabilistic model of VDJ rearrangement. The public reads were quality trimmed at Q25 with fastp and then assembled into clones with MiXCR by TCRdb, keeping productive beta chains. CDR3 protein duplicates are merged, each entry listing the most common genes and DNA. TCRdb assigned the V and J calls; the authors' analysis was not used. Across this sample there are around 25,000 distinct CDR3 sequences, with roughly 2.4% seen only once. The ten largest clonotypes hold about 7.8% of the sample.

The investigation overall reported the following: Some of the motif variants had been reported before in the synovial fluid and blood of reactive arthritis patients, a finding that suggests common disease-initiation mechanisms. A CD8+ phenotype was shown by the disease-linked clones, which were found at relatively low frequencies in peripheral blood. A TCR beta motif of about 8 highly homologous amino acid variants appeared characteristic of blood from ankylosing spondylitis patients. The disease-linked clones were reported as significantly enriched in matched synovial fluid samples from ankylosing spondylitis patients.

This TCR came from a female donor with ankylosing spondylitis or in good health (not recorded which). Material for sequencing was blood, either unsorted or a sorted T cell fraction (not recorded which). The chain was built from TRBV9 and TRBJ2-2; there is no confident call for the D gene. The bases read TGTGCCAGCAGCCTCTTAGTGACCGGGGAGCTGTTTTTT. Translation gives CASSLLVTGELFF.